This TCR beta chain was captured in a study of cytomegalovirus exposure and HLA in healthy donors. A note on this clone: The antigen is undetermined.

Study-level findings and limits: With later analysis, a missense DCLRE1C variant became linked to TCR beta V- and J-gene trimming. Specificity of a few CMV-associated chains for CMV antigens was verified in vitro. Later analysis identified 16,951 TCR beta sequences associated with HLA alleles, using a false discovery rate threshold of 0.05. Equally common other TCR beta chains were less clonally expanded than HLA-associated ones, a later analysis found.

CDR1 is SGHNT, CDR2 YENEEA, per germline. Trimming took off 5 bases at V and 0 bases at J, with 10 bases between the two ends. The CDR3 runs 15 residues. A multiplex PCR was run with 60 Vbeta primers and 13 Jbeta primers. The assay was immunoSEQ multiplex PCR, and TCRdb's table has in-frame clones only and misses some. The sample comprises fewer than 120,000 clones, 65% to 80% of which are singletons, and roughly 6.2% rests with the top ten. This TCR was recovered from a man under 40 in good health and CMV-seropositive. The V and J genes are TRBV11-3 and TRBJ2-2, with a possible D match to TRBD1 (6 bases). Sequencing was done on a sample of PBMCs. CDR3 sequence (DNA): TGTGCCAGCAGCCCCCGGACAGCGAACACCGGGGAGCTGTTTTTT. Translation: CASSPRTANTGELFF.